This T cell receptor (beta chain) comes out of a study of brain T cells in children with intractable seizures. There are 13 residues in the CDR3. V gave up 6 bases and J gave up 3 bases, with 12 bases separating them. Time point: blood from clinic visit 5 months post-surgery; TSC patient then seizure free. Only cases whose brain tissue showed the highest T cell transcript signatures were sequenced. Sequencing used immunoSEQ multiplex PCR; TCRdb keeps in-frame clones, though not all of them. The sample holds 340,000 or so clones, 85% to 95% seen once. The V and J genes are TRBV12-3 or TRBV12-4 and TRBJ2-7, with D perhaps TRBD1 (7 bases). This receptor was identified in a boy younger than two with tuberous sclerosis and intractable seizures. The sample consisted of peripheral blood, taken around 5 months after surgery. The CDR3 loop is CASSPGGLYEQYF. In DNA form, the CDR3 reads TGTGCCAGCAGCCCAGGGGGGCTCTACGAGCAGTACTTC.